The TCR beta chain under discussion was sequenced for a study of T cell responses to AZD1222 COVID-19 vaccine. Whole-study context: It was second doses at about 4 or about 12 weeks that were pooled.

Whole-study results and caveats: CD4 TCRs linked to vaccination spanned spike, dominating at 160-218 and 743-854. Among the donors, most were white British and more were female, and clonal diversity was possibly underestimated.

Produced via immunoSEQ multiplex PCR; TCRdb's table is partial and in-frame only. The sample yields almost 80,000 clones, around 90% seen once. Of note for this clone: Its antigen is undetermined.

The CDR3 has 16 amino acids. The V end was cut by 2 bases, the J end by 0 bases, with 11 bases between. Germline V gives CDR1 SGHAT, CDR2 FQDESV (reference sequence). The sequencing used peripheral blood, collected on day 0 of AZD1222 vaccination. The chain uses TRBV11-1 and TRBJ1-3, with D unclear. This receptor was identified in an adult in good health. The CDR3 region has the DNA TGTGCCAGCAGCTTACAAGTGGGAGGCTCTGGAAACACCATATATTTT. It yields the protein CASSLQVGGSGNTIYF.